This T cell receptor beta chain is from a study of cytomegalovirus exposure and HLA in healthy donors. Study in general: Genotyping showed roughly 77% of over 350 donors falling in the Caucasian-associated ancestry cluster.

Of note for this clone: Its antigen is still unknown.

The PCR employed 60 Vbeta primers together with 13 Jbeta primers. The protocol was immunoSEQ multiplex PCR, while the TCRdb copy is restricted to in-frame clones and leaves out a portion. The sample includes 200,000 to 300,000 clones, approximately 81% of them seen just once. General study results and limits: TCR beta chains numbering under 200 were designated cytomegalovirus-associated.

The donors were healthy bone marrow donors. Sequenced: PBMCs. The clonotype comes from a girl aged 2 to 10 in good health and CMV-seronegative.

DNA for the CDR3: TGCGCCAGCAGCTTGGGGACAGGGTTTTTCGAGCAGTACTTC. Its protein product is CASSLGTGFFEQYF. This chain connects TRBV5-1 to TRBJ2-7; TRBD1 matches 8 bases. Trimming took 0 bases from V and 6 from J; bases not matched to a gene: 5. Looked up from germline, CDR1 is SGHRS and CDR2 is YFSETQ. The CDR3 is 14 amino acids.